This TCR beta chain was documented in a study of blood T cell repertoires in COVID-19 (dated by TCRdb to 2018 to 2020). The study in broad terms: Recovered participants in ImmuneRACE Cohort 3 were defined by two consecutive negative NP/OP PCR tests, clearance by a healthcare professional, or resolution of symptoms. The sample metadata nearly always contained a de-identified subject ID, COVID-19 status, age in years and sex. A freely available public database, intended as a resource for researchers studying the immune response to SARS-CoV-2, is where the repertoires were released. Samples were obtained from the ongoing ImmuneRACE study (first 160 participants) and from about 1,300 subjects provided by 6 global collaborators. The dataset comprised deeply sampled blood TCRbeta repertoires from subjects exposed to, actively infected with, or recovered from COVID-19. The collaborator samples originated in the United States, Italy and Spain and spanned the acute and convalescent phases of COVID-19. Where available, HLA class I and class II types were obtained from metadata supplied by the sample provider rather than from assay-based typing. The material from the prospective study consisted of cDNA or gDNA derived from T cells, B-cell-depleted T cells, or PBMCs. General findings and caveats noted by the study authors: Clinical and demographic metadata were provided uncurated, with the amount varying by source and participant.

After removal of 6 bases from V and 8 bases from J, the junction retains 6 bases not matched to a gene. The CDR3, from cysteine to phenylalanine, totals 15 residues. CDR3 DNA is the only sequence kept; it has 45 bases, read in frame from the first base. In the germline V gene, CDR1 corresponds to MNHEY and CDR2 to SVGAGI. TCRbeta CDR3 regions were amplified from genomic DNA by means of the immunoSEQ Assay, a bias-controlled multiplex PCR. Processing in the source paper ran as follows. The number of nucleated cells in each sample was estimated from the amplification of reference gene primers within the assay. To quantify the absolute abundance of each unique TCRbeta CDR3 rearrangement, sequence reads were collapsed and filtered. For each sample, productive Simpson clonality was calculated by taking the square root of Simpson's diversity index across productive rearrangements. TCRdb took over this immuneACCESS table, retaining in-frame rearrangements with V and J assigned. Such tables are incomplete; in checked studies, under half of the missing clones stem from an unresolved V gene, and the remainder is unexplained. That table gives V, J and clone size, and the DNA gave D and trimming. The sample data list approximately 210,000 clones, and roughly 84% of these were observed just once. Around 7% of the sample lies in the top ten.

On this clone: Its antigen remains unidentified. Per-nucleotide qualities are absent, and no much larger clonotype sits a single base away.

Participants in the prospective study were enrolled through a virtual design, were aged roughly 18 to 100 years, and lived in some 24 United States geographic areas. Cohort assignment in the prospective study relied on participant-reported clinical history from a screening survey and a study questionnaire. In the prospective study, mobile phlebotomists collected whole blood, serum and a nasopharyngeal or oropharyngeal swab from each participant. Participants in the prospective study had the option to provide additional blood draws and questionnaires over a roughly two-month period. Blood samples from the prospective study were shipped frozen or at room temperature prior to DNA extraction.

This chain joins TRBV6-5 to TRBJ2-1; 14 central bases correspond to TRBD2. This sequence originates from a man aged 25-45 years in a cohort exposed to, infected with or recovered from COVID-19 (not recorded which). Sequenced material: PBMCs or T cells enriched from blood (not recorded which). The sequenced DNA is TGTGCCAGCAGCGACGGACTAGCGGGAGGCTATGAGCAGTTCTTC. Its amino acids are CASSDGLAGGYEQFF.